The 7 T cell receptor beta chains listed next were all sequenced from one sample in a study of shared clonotypes between healthy human individuals. Measured with immunoSEQ multiplex PCR; TCRdb has only the in-frame clones, and not every one. The profile shows around 1,000,000 clones, roughly 80% of them singletons. Sequencing was performed on memory CD4+ T cells from PBMCs. Subset in this sample: CD45RA-negative fraction. These receptors all come from a man aged 18 to 29 in good health. Some clones in this sample may be carry-over from other donors' samples.

The chain links TRBV7-2 to TRBJ2-1; the D is unclear. The CDR3 has 16 residues. CDR1 and CDR2 (germline): SGHTA, FQGNSA. V was cut by 5 bases and J by 0 bases, with 14 bases left in between. CDR3 sequence reads: CASSPEPGSSYNEQFF. Here the CDR3 DNA reads TGTGCCAGCAGCCCCGAGCCAGGATCCTCCTACAATGAGCAGTTCTTC.

The chain's CDR3 is CASSQSGSGTGELFF. Written as DNA, the CDR3 is TGCGCCAGCAGCCAAAGCGGGAGTGGAACCGGGGAGCTGTTTTTT. The chain has TRBV5-1 and TRBJ2-2, with TRBD2 identical over 8 bases. CDR3 length equals 15 residues. J gave up 5 bases and V 4 bases, and 7 bases lay outside the gene matches. The germline V gene has CDR1 SGHRS and CDR2 YFSETQ.

This clone was observed a handful of times. The CDR3: CASRDTSGNTIYF. As DNA, the CDR3 is TGCGCCAGCCGGGACACCTCTGGAAACACCATATATTTT. The rearrangement joins TRBV5-1 to TRBJ1-3; D is possibly TRBD1 (6 bases). CDR3 length equals 13 residues. CDR1 is SGHRS, CDR2 YFSETQ, per germline. V was cut by 7 bases and J by 0 bases, with 8 bases left in between.

This clone was observed a handful of times. The rearrangement uses TRBV19 and TRBJ1-5; D gene ambiguous. The CDR3 is 12 amino acids. Per the germline V gene, CDR1 is LNHDA and CDR2 is SQIVND (reference sequence). The ends were cut back, 3 bases at V and 9 bases at J, with 9 bases in the middle. Here the CDR3 DNA reads TGTGCCAGTAGTATTCTAGATTTGCCCCAGCATTTT. Protein sequence: CASSILDLPQHF.

The chain carries TRBV10-3 and TRBJ2-3; unclear D gene. Germline V gene data show CDR1 as ENHRY and CDR2 as SYGVKD. The CDR3 has 13 residues. V lost 7 bases and J lost 2, with 10 bases in between. In DNA, the CDR3 is TGTGCCATCAAGGCGGAGTACACAGATACGCAGTATTTT. It is translated as CAIKAEYTDTQYF.

The V gene is TRBV6-6, the J gene TRBJ2-7; D not certain. Germline V gene lookup returns CDR1 MNHNY and CDR2 SVGAGI (reference sequence). V lost 5 bases and J lost 2, with 13 bases in between. This CDR3 contains 14 residues. CDR3 protein: CASSKHDSAYEQYF. DNA of the CDR3: TGTGCCAGCAGTAAACATGATTCCGCCTACGAGCAGTACTTC.

This rearrangement joins TRBV10-3 to TRBJ2-7, with 13 bases fitting TRBD2. CDR3 length: 18 amino acids. J gave up 9 bases and V 6 bases, and 20 bases lay outside the gene matches. Per germline, CDR1 ENHRY and CDR2 SYGVKD. The CDR3 is CAISGPGLAGSQGGGQYF. Written as DNA, the CDR3 is TGTGCCATCAGCGGACCGGGACTAGCGGGGTCCCAGGGAGGGGGGCAGTACTTC.